Described below is a single TCR beta chain sequence and its context. These data are taken from a study of preoperative IRX-2 immunotherapy in early breast cancer. Germline V lookup: CDR1 SGHTA, CDR2 FQGNSA. The length of the CDR3 is 16 residues. Trimming removed 5 bases from V and 6 bases from J, with 20 bases in between. TCRdb's copy holds only in-frame clones and misses some; the assay was immunoSEQ multiplex PCR. The table records roughly 29,000 clones, 85% to 90% of them present only once. Specified treatment: preoperative locoregional IRX-2 cytokine immunotherapy. Samples came from a phase Ib trial of preoperative locoregional IRX-2 cytokine immunotherapy.

V usage is TRBV7-2 and J usage is TRBJ2-4; TRBD2 is a possible D gene (6 bases). The TCR originated in a human donor with breast cancer. This sample was taken from a patient treated with IRX-2 immunotherapy. The CDR3: CASSPPGVPSLNIQYF. DNA of the CDR3: TGTGCCAGCAGCCCTCCGGGGGTCCCGAGCCTAAACATTCAGTACTTC.